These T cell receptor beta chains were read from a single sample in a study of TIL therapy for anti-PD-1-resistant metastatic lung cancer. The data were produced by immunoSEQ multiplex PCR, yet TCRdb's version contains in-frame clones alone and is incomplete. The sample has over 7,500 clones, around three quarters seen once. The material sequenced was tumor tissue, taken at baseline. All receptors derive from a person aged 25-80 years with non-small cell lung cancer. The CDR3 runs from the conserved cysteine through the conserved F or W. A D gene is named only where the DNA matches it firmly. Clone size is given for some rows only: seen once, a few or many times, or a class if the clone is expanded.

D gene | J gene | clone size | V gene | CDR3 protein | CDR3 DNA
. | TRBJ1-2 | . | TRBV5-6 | CASSFIGQINYGYTF | TGTGCCAGCAGCTTTATCGGGCAGATTAACTATGGCTACACCTTC
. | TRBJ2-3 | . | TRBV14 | CASSQIPTDTQYF | TGTGCCAGCAGCCAAATACCCACAGATACGCAGTATTTT
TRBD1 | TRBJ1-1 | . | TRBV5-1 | CASSLTGETEAFF | TGCGCCAGCAGCTTAACAGGGGAGACTGAAGCTTTCTTT
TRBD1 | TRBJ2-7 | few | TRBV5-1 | CASSLGQGHSYEQYF | TGCGCCAGCAGCTTGGGACAGGGGCACTCCTACGAGCAGTACTTC
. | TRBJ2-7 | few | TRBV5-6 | CASSFTNDYEQYF | TGTGCCAGCAGCTTCACTAACGACTACGAGCAGTACTTC
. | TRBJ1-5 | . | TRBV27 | CASRPSGAFGPQHF | TGTGCCAGCAGGCCTTCGGGGGCGTTCGGGCCCCAGCATTTT
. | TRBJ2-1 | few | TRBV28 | CASSETSDNEQFF | TGTGCCAGCAGTGAGACTAGTGACAATGAGCAGTTCTTC
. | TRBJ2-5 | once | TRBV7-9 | CASSLASGSETQYF | TGTGCCAGCAGCTTAGCCTCAGGGTCGGAGACCCAGTACTTC
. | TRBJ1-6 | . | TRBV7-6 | CASSARTVGNNSPLHF | TGTGCCAGCAGCGCCCGAACAGTGGGTAATAATTCACCCCTCCACTTT
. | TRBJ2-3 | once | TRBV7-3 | CASSFVRGTDTQYF | TGTGCCAGCAGCTTTGTCCGGGGGACAGATACGCAGTATTTT
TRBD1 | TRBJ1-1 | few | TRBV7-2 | CASSFRDRDTEAFF | TGTGCCAGCAGCTTCCGGGACAGGGACACTGAAGCTTTCTTT
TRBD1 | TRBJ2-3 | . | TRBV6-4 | CASSAGTGGGADTQYF | TGTGCCAGCAGCGCCGGGACAGGGGGCGGAGCAGATACGCAGTATTTT
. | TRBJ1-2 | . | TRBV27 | CASSFARTSNSYGYTF | TGTGCCAGCAGTTTCGCCAGAACAAGCAACAGCTATGGCTACACCTTC
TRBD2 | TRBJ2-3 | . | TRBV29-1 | CSSSGTSTDTQYF | TGCAGCTCCAGCGGGACGAGCACAGATACGCAGTATTTT
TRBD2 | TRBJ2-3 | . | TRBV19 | CATRHSGGAADTQYF | TGTGCCACCCGACATAGCGGGGGGGCCGCAGATACGCAGTATTTT
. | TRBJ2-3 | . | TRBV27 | CATTSGGPVDTQYF | TGTGCCACCACCTCCGGGGGCCCCGTGGATACGCAGTATTTT
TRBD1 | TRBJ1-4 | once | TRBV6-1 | CASSIGDRNNEKLFF | TGTGCCAGCAGTATAGGGGACAGAAATAATGAAAAACTGTTTTTT
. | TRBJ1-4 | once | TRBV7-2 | CASSLDWTAGGEKLFF | TGTGCCAGCAGCTTAGATTGGACGGCCGGAGGTGAAAAACTGTTTTTT
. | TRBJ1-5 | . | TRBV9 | CASSVGPSSNQPQHF | TGTGCCAGCAGCGTAGGGCCCAGCTCTAATCAGCCCCAGCATTTT
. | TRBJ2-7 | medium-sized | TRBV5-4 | CASSDITNEQYF | TGTGCCAGCAGCGATATCACGAACGAGCAGTACTTC
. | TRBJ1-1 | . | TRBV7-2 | CASSLQTNTEAFF | TGTGCCAGCAGCTTACAGACGAACACTGAAGCTTTCTTT
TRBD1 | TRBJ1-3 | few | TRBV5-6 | CASSSHAQGLSGNTIYF | TGTGCCAGCAGCTCTCACGCACAGGGGCTCTCTGGAAACACCATATATTTT
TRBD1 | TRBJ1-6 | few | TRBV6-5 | CASRNRDRGSPLHF | TGTGCCAGCAGGAACCGGGACAGGGGTTCACCCCTCCACTTT
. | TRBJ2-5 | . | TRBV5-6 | CASSSTGIQETQYF | TGTGCCAGCAGCTCAACCGGGATCCAAGAGACCCAGTACTTC
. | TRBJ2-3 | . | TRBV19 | CASSIREGRDTDTQYF | TGTGCCAGTAGTATACGAGAAGGACGGGACACAGATACGCAGTATTTT
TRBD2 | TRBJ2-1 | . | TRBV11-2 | CASSLIAGPYNEQFF | TGTGCCAGCAGCCTCATAGCGGGGCCCTACAATGAGCAGTTCTTC
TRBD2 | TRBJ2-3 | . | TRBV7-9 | CASSFSLTSVADTQYF | TGTGCCAGCAGCTTTTCTCTGACTAGCGTCGCAGATACGCAGTATTTT
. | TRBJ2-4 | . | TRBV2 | CASSEGKGRAKNIQYF | TGTGCCAGCAGTGAAGGAAAGGGGAGGGCCAAAAACATTCAGTACTTC
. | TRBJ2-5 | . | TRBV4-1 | CASSQEGSVETQYF | TGCGCCAGCAGCCAAGAAGGAAGCGTAGAGACCCAGTACTTC
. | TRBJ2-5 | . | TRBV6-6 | CASTLAVGLEQYF | TGTGCCAGCACCCTTGCGGTTGGGTTGGAGCAGTACTTC
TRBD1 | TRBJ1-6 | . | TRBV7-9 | CASSGTPGQGATNSPLHF | TGTGCCAGCAGCGGAACCCCGGGACAGGGGGCGACCAATTCACCCCTCCACTTT
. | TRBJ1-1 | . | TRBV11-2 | CASSRSLPTEAFF | TGTGCCAGCAGTCGTTCACTCCCCACTGAAGCTTTCTTT
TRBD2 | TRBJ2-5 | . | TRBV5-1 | CASSLSGGSVREQYF | TGCGCCAGCAGCTTGTCAGGCGGGAGTGTAAGAGAGCAGTACTTC
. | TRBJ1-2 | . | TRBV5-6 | CASSPRTAGVYGYTF | TGTGCCAGCAGCCCTCGGACGGCAGGGGTCTATGGCTACACCTTC
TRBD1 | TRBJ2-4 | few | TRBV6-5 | CASSYSRDSKNIQYF | TGTGCCAGCAGTTACAGCCGGGACAGCAAAAACATTCAGTACTTC
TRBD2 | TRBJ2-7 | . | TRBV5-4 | CASSGLAGGTYEQYF | TGTGCCAGCAGCGGGCTAGCGGGGGGGACTTACGAGCAGTACTTC
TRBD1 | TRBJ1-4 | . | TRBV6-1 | CASSLIQGDVGLFF | TGTGCCAGCAGCTTAATACAGGGGGATGTTGGACTGTTTTTT
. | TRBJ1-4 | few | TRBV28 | CAINPSRNEKLFF | TGTGCCATCAACCCCTCGCGGAATGAAAAACTGTTTTTT
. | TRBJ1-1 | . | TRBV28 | CASIGGPLEAFF | TGTGCCAGCATAGGAGGGCCGCTCGAAGCTTTCTTT
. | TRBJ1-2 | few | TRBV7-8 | CASSLEGPLNYGYTF | TGTGCCAGCAGCTTAGAAGGGCCCCTTAACTATGGCTACACCTTC
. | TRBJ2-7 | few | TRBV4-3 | CASSQDSARGDLSYEQYF | TGCGCCAGCAGCCAAGATTCGGCTAGAGGGGATCTCTCCTACGAGCAGTACTTC